Following are 21 T cell receptor beta chains from one sample sequenced in a study of T cells in localized non-small cell lung cancer. TCRdb keeps only in-frame clones here, not all; method: immunoSEQ multiplex PCR. The sample contains roughly 30,000 clones, 70% to 90% of which appear only once. This specimen was peripheral blood, taken before any cancer treatment. These receptors were obtained from a female donor of 60 years or more with stage I lung adenocarcinoma.

V usage is TRBV7-2 and J usage is TRBJ2-7; D remains unclear. Germline V gene data show CDR1 as SGHTA and CDR2 as FQGNSA. V lost 4 bases and J lost 6, with 13 bases in between. The CDR3 contains 13 residues. As DNA, the CDR3 is TGTGCCAGCAGCTCCCCCACCAGCACCGAGCAGTACTTC. The encoded protein is CASSSPTSTEQYF.

A remark on this clone: The identical CDR3 is also encoded by other nucleotide sequences in the sample. The chain uses TRBV6-5 and TRBJ1-1, with 8 bases that match TRBD1. The CDR3 covers 15 residues. V dropped 5 bases and J dropped 5; count of bases not matched to a gene: 10. From germline, CDR1 is MNHEY and CDR2 SVGAGI. Here the CDR3 DNA reads TGTGCCAGCAGTCACCCTCGGACAGGGAGGACTGAAGCTTTCTTT. Translating gives CASSHPRTGRTEAFF.

This clone was counted once. The chain has TRBV5-1 and TRBJ2-7; 10 nucleotides agree with TRBD1. CDR3 length: 16 amino acids. Germline V gene sequence: CDR1 SGHRS, CDR2 YFSETQ. The ends lost 4 bases at V and 7 bases at J; junction bases unmatched: 14. The CDR3 reads CASSQGLGQGMSEQYF. CDR3 in DNA: TGCGCCAGCAGCCAGGGGTTGGGACAGGGGATGAGTGAGCAGTACTTC.

The gene calls are TRBV5-1 and TRBJ2-1; 9 bases agree with TRBD2. CDR3 length: 18 residues. Germline assignment: CDR1 SGHRS and CDR2 YFSETQ. The ends lost 0 bases at V and 0 bases at J; junction bases unmatched: 7. The CDR3 region has the DNA TGCGCCAGCAGCTTGGTACTAGCGGGTTCGAGCTCCTACAATGAGCAGTTCTTC. Amino acid sequence: CASSLVLAGSSSYNEQFF.

The V and J genes are TRBV2 and TRBJ2-7, with D uncertain. The CDR3 runs 12 residues. V was shortened by 6 bases and J by 5 bases, with 11 bases between the two germline ends. Looked up from germline, CDR1 is SNHLY and CDR2 is FYNNEI. The CDR3 sequence is CASRDRPHEQYF. The CDR3 DNA sequence: TGTGCCAGCAGAGATCGACCCCACGAGCAGTACTTC.

This clone showed up just once. This chain connects TRBV15 to TRBJ2-1, with D hard to call. The CDR3 is 13 amino acids. Deletions cut 3 bases from V and 0 bases from J, with 3 bases between. CDR1 and CDR2 from the germline V gene are LNHNV and YYDKDF (reference sequence). The CDR3 loop reads CATSRGSYNEQFF. The CDR3 nucleotides are TGTGCCACCAGCAGGGGCTCCTACAATGAGCAGTTCTTC. Complete variable domain (other parts from reference TRBV15 and TRBJ2-1): DAMVIQNPRYQVTQFGKPVTLSCSQTLNHNVMYWYQQKSSQAPKLLFHYYDKDFNNEADTPDNFQSRRPNTSFCFLDIRSPGLGDTAMYLCATSRGSYNEQFFGPGTRLTVL.

V and J are TRBV14 and TRBJ2-3; TRBD1 or TRBD2 may be the D gene (7 bases each). The ends were cut back, 4 bases at V and 3 bases at J, with 17 bases in the middle. The CDR3 covers 16 residues. CDR1 SGHDN and CDR2 FVKESK come from the germline V gene. Written as DNA, the CDR3 is TGTGCCAGCAGCCCCTGGGGCAGGGGGGGGACAGATACGCAGTATTTT. Amino acid sequence: CASSPWGRGGTDTQYF.

CDR3 amino acids: CASSPSGVWYGYTF. CDR3 DNA: TGTGCCAGCAGTCCCTCGGGGGTTTGGTATGGCTACACCTTC. This chain uses TRBV28 with TRBJ1-2; maybe TRBD1 (5 bases). CDR3 size: 14 residues. Trimming removed 5 bases at V and 5 bases at J, with 15 bases between. Per germline, CDR1 MDHEN and CDR2 SYDVKM.

The chain joins TRBV19 to TRBJ2-5, with 7 bases lining up with TRBD2. The CDR3 extends over 16 amino acids. The germline gives CDR1 LNHDA, CDR2 SQIVND (reference sequence). Losses at the gene ends were 1 base for V and 2 bases for J; bases not matched to a gene: 7. DNA of the CDR3: TGTGCCAGTAGTATAGCTCTCGGGGGAGGGCAAGAGACCCAGTACTTC. It specifies CASSIALGGGQETQYF.

This sequence joins TRBV10-3 and TRBJ2-3, with 7 bases aligning to TRBD2. The CDR3 runs 13 residues. V shed 11 bases and J 2 bases; nucleotides not matched to a gene: 7. In germline, CDR1 is ENHRY, CDR2 SYGVKD. This CDR3 reads CASQREFTDTQYF. Here the CDR3 DNA reads TGTGCCTCCCAGCGGGAATTCACAGATACGCAGTATTTT.

The chain joins TRBV6-5 to TRBJ1-5, with TRBD1 as a possible D gene (6 bases). The CDR3 spans 15 residues. Trimming took 6 bases from V and 2 from J, leaving 14 bases between them. Germline loops: CDR1 MNHEY, CDR2 SVGAGI. The CDR3 spells CASSSGSGGNQPQHF. In DNA, the CDR3 is TGTGCCAGCAGCTCCGGGTCAGGGGGCAATCAGCCCCAGCATTTT.

The CDR3: CSARSDTQYF. CDR3 sequence (DNA): TGCAGTGCTAGATCTGATACGCAGTATTTT. V and J are TRBV20-1 and TRBJ2-3; D is uncertain. There are 10 residues in the CDR3. V was shortened by 2 bases and J by 6 bases, with 3 bases between the two germline ends. Per the germline V gene, CDR1 is DFQATT and CDR2 is SNEGSKA (reference sequence).

The V call is TRBV6-6, the J call TRBJ2-1, with D possibly TRBD2 on 5 matching bases. CDR1 and CDR2 from the germline V gene are MNHNY and SVGAGI (reference sequence). The CDR3 contains 13 residues. Trimming left V 4 bases short and J 5 bases short, with 9 bases between. CDR3 nucleotides: TGTGCCAGCAGTTCGGGGTGGAACAATGAGCAGTTCTTC. It encodes CASSSGWNNEQFF.

The rearrangement links TRBV7-8 to TRBJ2-3, with D perhaps matching TRBD2 (6 bases). The CDR3 covers 14 residues. Between the trimmed V and J ends, which lost 0 bases and 6 bases, there was a span of 10 bases. The germline CDR1 and CDR2 sequences are SGHVS and FQNEAQ. The CDR3 DNA follows: TGTGCCAGCAGCTTAGCGGGGAGGTTGGATACGCAGTATTTT. The encoded protein is CASSLAGRLDTQYF.

This clone showed up just once. The V gene is TRBV11-3, the J gene TRBJ2-3; the match to TRBD2 covers 10 bases. The CDR3 loop spans 16 amino acids. J gave up 4 bases and V 0 bases, and 4 bases lay outside the gene matches. Germline V CDR1 and CDR2: SGHNT, YENEEA. CDR3 sequence reads: CASSLDSGRGADTQYF. CDR3 nucleotides: TGTGCCAGCAGCTTAGACAGCGGGAGGGGCGCAGATACGCAGTATTTT.

V and J are TRBV30 and TRBJ2-1, with 9 bases identical to TRBD2. J lost 4 bases, V lost 3 bases, and 4 bases had no gene match. CDR3 length: 14 residues. CDR1 is GTSNPN, CDR2 SVGIG, per germline (reference sequence). The CDR3 region is CAWRTSGSYNEQFF. The CDR3 region has the DNA TGTGCCTGGAGAACTAGCGGGTCATACAATGAGCAGTTCTTC. The full variable domain, its missing parts supplied by reference TRBV30 and TRBJ2-1, is SQTIHQWPATLVQPVGSPLSLECTVEGTSNPNLYWYRQAAGRGLQLLFYSVGIGQISSEVPQNLSASRPQDRQFILSSKKLLLSDSGFYLCAWRTSGSYNEQFFGPGTRLTVL.

This clone has only a few counts. The genes are TRBV28 and TRBJ1-5, with D unresolved. The CDR3 totals 14 residues. Trimming took 8 bases from V and 3 from J, leaving 14 bases between them. Germline lookup yields CDR1 MDHEN and CDR2 SYDVKM. In DNA, the CDR3 is TGTGCCAGCCTTTCCCCTGCTGACAATCAGCCCCAGCATTTT. Residues: CASLSPADNQPQHF.

The chain combines TRBV28 with TRBJ1-2; no clear D gene. V was trimmed by 7 bases and J by 4 bases, leaving 13 bases between them. Germline-derived CDR1 and CDR2 are MDHEN and SYDVKM. This CDR3 has 13 residues. The CDR3: CASMRNAVYGYTF. In DNA, the CDR3 is TGTGCCAGCATGCGCAATGCTGTCTATGGCTACACCTTC.

V gene TRBV2 combines with J gene TRBJ2-1, with D perhaps matching TRBD2 (6 bases). V lost 5 bases and J lost 5, with 13 bases in between. Germline CDR1 and CDR2: SNHLY and FYNNEI. The CDR3 is made up of 14 amino acids. CDR3 DNA sequence: TGTGCCAGCAGTCTCGTGCGGGAAAACAATGAGCAGTTCTTC. This codes for CASSLVRENNEQFF.

This clone was seen just once. The chain employs TRBV19 and TRBJ2-1; 11 positions match TRBD2. Germline V lookup: CDR1 LNHDA, CDR2 SQIVND (reference sequence). Trimming removed 1 base from V and 3 bases from J; junction bases left unmatched: 8. The CDR3 covers 18 residues. The CDR3 region is CASSIGSASGGFYNEQFF. CDR3 bases: TGTGCCAGTAGTATAGGCTCCGCTAGCGGGGGGTTCTACAATGAGCAGTTCTTC.

The gene calls are TRBV19 and TRBJ1-4; D gene ambiguous. Trimming pared 3 bases from V and 8 bases from J, leaving 10 bases between. CDR3 length equals 13 residues. Germline V lookup: CDR1 LNHDA, CDR2 SQIVND (reference sequence). The DNA for the CDR3 is TGTGCCAGTAGTATCAATGGGTACGAAAAACTGTTTTTT. Protein sequence: CASSINGYEKLFF.